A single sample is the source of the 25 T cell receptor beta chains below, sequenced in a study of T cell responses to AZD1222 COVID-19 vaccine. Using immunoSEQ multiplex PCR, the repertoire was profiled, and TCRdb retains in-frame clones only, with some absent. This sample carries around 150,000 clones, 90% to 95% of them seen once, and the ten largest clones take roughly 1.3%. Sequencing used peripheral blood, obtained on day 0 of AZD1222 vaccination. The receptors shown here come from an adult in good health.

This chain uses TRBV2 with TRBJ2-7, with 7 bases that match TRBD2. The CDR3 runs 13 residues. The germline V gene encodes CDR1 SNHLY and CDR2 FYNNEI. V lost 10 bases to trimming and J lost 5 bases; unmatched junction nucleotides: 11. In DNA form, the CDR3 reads TGTGCCACCTGGCGGGAGAGATCGAACGAGCAGTACGTC. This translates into CATWRERSNEQYV.

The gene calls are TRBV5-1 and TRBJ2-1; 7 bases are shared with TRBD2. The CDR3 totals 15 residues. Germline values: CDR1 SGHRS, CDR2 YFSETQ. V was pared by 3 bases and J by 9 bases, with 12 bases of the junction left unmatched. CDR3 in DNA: TGCGCCAGCAGCTATACAACCGGGACTACTAGTGAGCAGTTCTTC. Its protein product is CASSYTTGTTSEQFF.

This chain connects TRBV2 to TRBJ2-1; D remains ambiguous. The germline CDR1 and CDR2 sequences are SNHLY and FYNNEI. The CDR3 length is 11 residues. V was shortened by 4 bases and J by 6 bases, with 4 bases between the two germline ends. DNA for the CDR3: TGTGCCAGCAGTGTAGTCAATGAGCAGTTCTTC. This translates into CASSVVNEQFF.

Written as DNA, the CDR3 is TGTGCCAGCAGCTCCGCTGGTAGCTCCTACAATGAGCAGTTCTTC. Translated, it gives CASSSAGSSYNEQFF. V usage is TRBV5-4 and J usage is TRBJ2-1; D gene uncertain. The V gene's germline CDR1 is SGHNT and CDR2 YYREEE (reference sequence). CDR3 length equals 15 residues. Trimming removed 3 bases at V and 0 bases at J, with 10 bases between.

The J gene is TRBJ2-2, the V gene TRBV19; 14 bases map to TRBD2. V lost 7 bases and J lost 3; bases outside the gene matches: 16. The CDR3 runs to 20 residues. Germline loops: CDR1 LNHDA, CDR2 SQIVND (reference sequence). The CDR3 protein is CASTPWTSGRPGSYTGELFF. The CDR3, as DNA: TGTGCCAGTACCCCTTGGACTAGCGGGAGGCCTGGTTCGTACACCGGGGAGCTGTTTTTT.

CDR3: CASRALQGMLGEQYV. DNA of the CDR3: TGTGCCAGCAGGGCTTTACAGGGAATGCTCGGCGAGCAGTACGTC. The rearrangement joins TRBV21-1 to TRBJ2-7; the table's D call, TRBD1, has no DNA check behind it. TRBV21-1 is a pseudogene locus. The CDR3 length is 15 residues.

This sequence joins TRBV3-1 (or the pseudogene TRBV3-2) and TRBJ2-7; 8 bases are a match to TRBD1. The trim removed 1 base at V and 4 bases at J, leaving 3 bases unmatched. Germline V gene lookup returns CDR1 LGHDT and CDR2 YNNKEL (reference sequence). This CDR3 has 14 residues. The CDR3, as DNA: TGTGCCAGCAGCCAAGGACAGGGGTGGTACGAGCAGTACGTC. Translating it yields CASSQGQGWYEQYV.

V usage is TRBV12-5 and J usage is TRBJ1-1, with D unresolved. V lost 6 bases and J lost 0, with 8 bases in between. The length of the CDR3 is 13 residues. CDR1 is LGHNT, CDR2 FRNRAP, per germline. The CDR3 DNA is TGTGCTAGTGGAATAGGAGTGAACACTGAAGCTTTCTTT. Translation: CASGIGVNTEAFF.

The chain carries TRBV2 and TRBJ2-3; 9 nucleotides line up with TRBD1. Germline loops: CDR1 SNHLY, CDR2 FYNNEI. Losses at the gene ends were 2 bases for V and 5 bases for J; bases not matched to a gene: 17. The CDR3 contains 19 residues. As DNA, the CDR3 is TGTGCCAGCAGTGAACTTACCAACTCTATACAGGGGGCCAAAGATACGCAGTATTTT. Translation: CASSELTNSIQGAKDTQYF.

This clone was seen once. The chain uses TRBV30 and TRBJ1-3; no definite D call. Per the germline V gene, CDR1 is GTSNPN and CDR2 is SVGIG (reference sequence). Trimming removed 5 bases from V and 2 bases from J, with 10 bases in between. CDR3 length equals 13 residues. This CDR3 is CAWLTRTGNTIYF. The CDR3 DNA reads TGTGCCTGGTTAACAAGGACTGGAAACACCATATATTTT.

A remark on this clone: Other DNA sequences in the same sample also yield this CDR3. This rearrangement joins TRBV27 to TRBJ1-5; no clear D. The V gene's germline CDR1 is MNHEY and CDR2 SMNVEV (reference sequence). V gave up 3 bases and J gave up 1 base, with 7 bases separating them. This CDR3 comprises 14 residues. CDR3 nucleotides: TGTGCCAGCAGTTTGGGAGGAAGCAATCAGCCCCAGCATTTT. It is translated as CASSLGGSNQPQHF.

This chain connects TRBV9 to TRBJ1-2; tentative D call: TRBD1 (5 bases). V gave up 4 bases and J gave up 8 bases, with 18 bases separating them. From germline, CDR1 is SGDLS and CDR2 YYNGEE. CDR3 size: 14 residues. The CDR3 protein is CASSLMTESWGYTF. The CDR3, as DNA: TGTGCCAGCAGCCTCATGACAGAGTCCTGGGGCTACACCTTC.

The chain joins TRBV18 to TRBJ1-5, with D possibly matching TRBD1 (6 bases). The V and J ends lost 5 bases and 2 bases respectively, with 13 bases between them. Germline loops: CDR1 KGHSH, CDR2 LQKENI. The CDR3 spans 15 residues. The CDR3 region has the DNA TGTGCCAGCTCAAGTGGACAGAACGGCAATCAGCCCCAGCATTTT. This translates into CASSSGQNGNQPQHF. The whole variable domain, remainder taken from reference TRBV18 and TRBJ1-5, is NAGVMQNPRHLVRRRGQEARLRCSPMKGHSHVYWYRQLPEEGLKFMVYLQKENIIDESGMPKERFSAEFPKEGPSILRIQQVVRGDSAAYFCASSSGQNGNQPQHFGDGTRLSIL.

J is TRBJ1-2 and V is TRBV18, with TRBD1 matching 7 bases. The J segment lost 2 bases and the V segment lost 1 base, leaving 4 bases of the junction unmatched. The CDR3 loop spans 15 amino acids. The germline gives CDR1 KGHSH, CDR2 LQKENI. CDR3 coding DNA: TGTGCCAGCTCACCACGGGACAGCCTGAACTATGGCTACACCTTC. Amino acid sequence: CASSPRDSLNYGYTF.

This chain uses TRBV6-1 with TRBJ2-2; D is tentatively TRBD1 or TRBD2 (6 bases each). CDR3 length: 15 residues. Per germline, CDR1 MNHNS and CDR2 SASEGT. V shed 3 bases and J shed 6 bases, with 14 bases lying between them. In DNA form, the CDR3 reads TGTGCCAGCAGTGATCATACGGGGGCTCCCGGGGAGCTGTTTTTT. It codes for CASSDHTGAPGELFF.

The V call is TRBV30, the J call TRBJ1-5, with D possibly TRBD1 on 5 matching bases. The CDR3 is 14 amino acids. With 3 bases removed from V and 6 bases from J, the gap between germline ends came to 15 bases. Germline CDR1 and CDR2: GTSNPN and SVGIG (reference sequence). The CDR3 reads CAWSQGKVSQPQHF. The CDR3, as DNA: TGTGCCTGGAGCCAGGGTAAGGTTTCTCAGCCCCAGCATTTT.

The CDR3 spells CASSLGTAKFF. The CDR3 DNA follows: TGTGCCAGCAGCCTCGGGACAGCGAAGTTCTTC. This chain uses TRBV6-2 or TRBV6-3 with TRBJ2-1; 7 bases agree with TRBD1. Germline trimming cut 6 bases from V and 14 bases from J; bases unmatched to any gene: 7. Germline loops: CDR1 MNHEY, CDR2 SVGEGT. The CDR3 is made up of 11 amino acids.

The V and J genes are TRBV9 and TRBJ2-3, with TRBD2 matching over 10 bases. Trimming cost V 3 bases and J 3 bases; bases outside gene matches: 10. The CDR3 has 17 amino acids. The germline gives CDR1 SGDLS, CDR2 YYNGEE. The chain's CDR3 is CASSAEIRTSGTDTQYF. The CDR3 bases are TGTGCCAGCAGCGCCGAAATCAGGACTAGCGGAACAGATACGCAGTATTTT.

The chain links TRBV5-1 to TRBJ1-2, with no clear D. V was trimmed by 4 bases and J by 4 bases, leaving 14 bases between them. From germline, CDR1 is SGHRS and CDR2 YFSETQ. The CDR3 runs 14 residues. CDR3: CASSPTDGRYGYTF. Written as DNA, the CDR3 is TGCGCCAGCAGCCCTACGGACGGCCGCTATGGCTACACCTTC.

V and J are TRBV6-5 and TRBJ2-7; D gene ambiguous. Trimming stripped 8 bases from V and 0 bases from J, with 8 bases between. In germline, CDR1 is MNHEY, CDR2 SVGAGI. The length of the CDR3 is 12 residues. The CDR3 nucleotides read TGTGCCAGCCGACTCCTCTCCTACGAGCAGTACGTC. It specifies CASRLLSYEQYV.

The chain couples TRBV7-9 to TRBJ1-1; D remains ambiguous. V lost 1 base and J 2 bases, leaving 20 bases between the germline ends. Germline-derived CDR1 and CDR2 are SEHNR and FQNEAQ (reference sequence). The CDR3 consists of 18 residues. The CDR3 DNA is TGTGCCAGCAGCTTAGTGGCTTTCAAACAGCTTAAAAACACTGAAGCTTTCTTT. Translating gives CASSLVAFKQLKNTEAFF.

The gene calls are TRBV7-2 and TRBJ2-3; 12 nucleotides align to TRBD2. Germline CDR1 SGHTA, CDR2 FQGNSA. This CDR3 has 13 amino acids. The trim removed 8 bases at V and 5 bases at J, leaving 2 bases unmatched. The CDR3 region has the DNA TGTGCCAGCCGACTAGCGGGAGAAGATACGCAGTATTTT. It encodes CASRLAGEDTQYF.

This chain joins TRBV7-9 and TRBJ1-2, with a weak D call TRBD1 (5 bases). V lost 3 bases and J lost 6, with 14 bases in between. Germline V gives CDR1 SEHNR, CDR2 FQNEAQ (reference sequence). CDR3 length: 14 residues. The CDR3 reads CASSLTREMDGYTF. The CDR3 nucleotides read TGTGCCAGCAGCTTGACCAGGGAAATGGATGGCTACACCTTC.

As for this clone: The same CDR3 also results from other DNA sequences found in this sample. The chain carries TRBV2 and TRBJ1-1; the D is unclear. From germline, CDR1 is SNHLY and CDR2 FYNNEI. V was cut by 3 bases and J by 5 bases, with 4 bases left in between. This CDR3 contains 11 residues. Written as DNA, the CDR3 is TGTGCCAGCAGTGAGAGGACTGAAGCTTTCTTT. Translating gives CASSERTEAFF.

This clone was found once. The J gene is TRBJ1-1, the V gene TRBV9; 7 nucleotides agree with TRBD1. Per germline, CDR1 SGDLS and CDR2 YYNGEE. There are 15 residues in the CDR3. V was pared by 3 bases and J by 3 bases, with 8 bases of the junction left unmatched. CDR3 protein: CASSGSQGFYTEAFF. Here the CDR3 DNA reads TGTGCCAGCAGCGGATCACAGGGGTTTTACACTGAAGCTTTCTTT.